This T cell receptor (beta chain) was sequenced during a study of CD8 T cells in Susac syndrome. For this clonotype: Its antigen is undetermined.

After extraction with the RNeasy kit, about 0.5 to 1 ug of the RNA was reverse transcribed using random hexamers. Via MiXCR, TCRdb re-called the immunoSEQ multiplex PCR reads, giving one row per CDR3 protein. This sample has some 180,000 distinct CDR3 sequences, with roughly 94% found just once. CD8+ and CD4+ blood T cells underwent TCR beta sequencing. The patients with Susac syndrome satisfied recently defined diagnostic criteria for either definite or probable disease. Study-wide points: Clonal expansion did not appear in Susac syndrome CD4+ T cell repertoires.

With V trimmed by 5 bases and J by 8 bases, 18 bases remained unmatched. Germline lookup yields CDR1 SGHTA and CDR2 FQGNSA. The CDR3 totals 17 residues. Source material: CD4+ T cells from PBMCs. The chain employs TRBV7-2 and TRBJ2-1; 7 bases are a match to TRBD1. This receptor was obtained from a human donor with Susac syndrome. The DNA for the CDR3 is TGTGCCAGCAGCCCCCAGTCAGGGGGAAGGGGAGAGCATGAGCAGTTCTTC. This encodes CASSPQSGGRGEHEQFF.